Below, 5 T cell receptor beta chains from the same sample are listed, as sequenced in a study of blood T cell repertoires in COVID-19. Generated by immunoSEQ multiplex PCR, the TCRdb table keeps only in-frame clones and is missing some. Of 140,000 or so clones listed, over 70% are singletons. The sample was peripheral blood. The source is a middle-aged man with active or convalescent COVID-19.

V gene TRBV14 combines with J gene TRBJ1-2; no definite D call. The germline gives CDR1 SGHDN, CDR2 FVKESK. V gave up 0 bases and J gave up 5 bases, with 10 bases separating them. The CDR3 extends over 14 amino acids. The CDR3 DNA reads TGTGCCAGCAGCCAAGATCCGCAGGTGTATGGCTACACCTTC. As protein: CASSQDPQVYGYTF.

The V and J genes are TRBV24-1 and TRBJ2-6; 10 bases align to TRBD1. This CDR3 spans 19 amino acids. J was trimmed by 0 bases and V by 5 bases; bases with no gene match: 9. The germline V gene encodes CDR1 KGHDR and CDR2 SFDVKD. The CDR3 DNA is TGTGCCACCAGTGCTACCGGACAGGGGGGCTTCTCTGGGGCCAACGTCCTGACTTTC. The encoded protein is CATSATGQGGFSGANVLTF.

The rearrangement links TRBV2 to TRBJ2-3; a possible D gene is TRBD1 (6 bases). V lost 8 bases and J 0 bases, leaving 12 bases between the germline ends. Germline assignment: CDR1 SNHLY and CDR2 FYNNEI. The CDR3 has 14 residues. In DNA form, the CDR3 reads TGTGCCAGCCAGGGGATTTCTAGCACAGATACGCAGTATTTT. Its translation is CASQGISSTDTQYF.

This sequence joins TRBV10-2 and TRBJ2-5, with 12 bases aligning to TRBD2. With 8 bases clipped from V and 2 bases from J, the junction kept 0 bases outside the gene matches. The germline V gene encodes CDR1 WSHSY and CDR2 SAAADI. This CDR3 has 13 amino acids. In DNA, the CDR3 is TGCGCCAGCGGACTAGCGGGGCAAGAGACCCAGTACTTC. Translation: CASGLAGQETQYF.

The rearrangement links TRBV15 to TRBJ2-7; 12 nucleotides agree with TRBD1. CDR1 and CDR2 from the germline V gene are LNHNV and YYDKDF (reference sequence). V was pared by 0 bases and J by 7 bases, with 4 bases of the junction left unmatched. The CDR3 runs to 15 residues. The CDR3 loop is CATSRDGTGGREQYF. As DNA, the CDR3 is TGTGCCACCAGCAGAGATGGGACAGGGGGCCGTGAGCAGTACTTC.